The 22 T cell receptor beta chains below come from one sample, sequenced in a study of regulatory T cells in long-lasting Graves disease. Investigators prepared the TCR beta libraries by applying iRepertoire HTBI primers and Arm-PCR of CDR3 regions. Each CDR3 protein gets one entry after TCRdb re-called the multiplex PCR reads with MiXCR. Among over 350,000 distinct CDR3 sequences listed, approximately 15% were seen once. Time point given: newly diagnosed GD, antithyroid drugs for less than 3 months. Making the TCR library involved RNA that had been extracted from PBMCs. This sample also belongs to another study, concerning T cells in Graves' hyperthyroidism and ophthalmopathy.

This specimen was peripheral blood mononuclear cells (PBMCs), taken at new diagnosis, from a patient treated with antithyroid drugs. These TCRs come from a woman aged 40 to 55 with Graves disease.

The chain joins TRBV7-9 to TRBJ2-1, with D tentatively TRBD2 (6 bases). CDR3 length: 14 residues. In germline, CDR1 is SEHNR, CDR2 FQNEAQ (reference sequence). Trimming cost V 4 bases and J 6 bases, with 13 bases left between them. CDR3 in amino acids: CASSYGTAANEQFF. CDR3 coding DNA: TGTGCCAGCAGCTATGGGACTGCAGCCAATGAGCAGTTCTTC.

This clonotype was counted many times. This chain connects TRBV6-1 to TRBJ2-7, with D possibly matching TRBD1 (5 bases). CDR1 is MNHNS, CDR2 SASEGT, per germline. The CDR3 spans 16 residues. V gave up 3 bases and J gave up 2 bases, with 17 bases separating them. As DNA, the CDR3 is TGTGCCAGCAGTGATAGTCTGGGGCAGGGTACCTACGAGCAGTACTTC. It specifies CASSDSLGQGTYEQYF.

The sample holds many counts of this clonotype. The J gene is TRBJ2-3, the V gene TRBV11-3; no definite D call. The germline V gene has CDR1 SGHNT and CDR2 YENEEA. CDR3 length: 13 residues. V lost 6 bases and J 0 bases, leaving 7 bases between the germline ends. The CDR3 nucleotides are TGTGCCAGCAGAGGAGTCAGCACAGATACGCAGTATTTT. It specifies CASRGVSTDTQYF.

The chain joins TRBV11-2 to TRBJ2-3, with 8 bases identical to TRBD2. This CDR3 is built from 16 residues. Germline loops: CDR1 SGHAT, CDR2 FQNNGV. V trimming: 4 bases; J trimming: 5 bases; junction bases outside the gene matches: 11. CDR3 in DNA: TGTGCCAGCAGCTCGCGGACTAGCCTCACCGTAGATACGCAGTATTTT. It encodes CASSSRTSLTVDTQYF.

Comments on this clonotype: This may arise from a read error, as a much more abundant clone is one base away. The chain couples TRBV28 to TRBJ2-4; weak D call: TRBD1 (5 bases). The CDR3 runs to 17 residues. Looked up from germline, CDR1 is MDHEN and CDR2 is SYDVKM. With 3 bases removed from V and 0 bases from J, the gap between germline ends came to 15 bases. CDR3 sequence: CASSFGWGRTAKNIQYF. DNA for the CDR3: TGTGCCAGCAGTTTTGGCTGGGGCAGGACAGCCAAAAACATTCAGTACTTC.

This clonotype was picked up many times. V and J are TRBV12-3 or TRBV12-4 and TRBJ2-7; D not certain. The CDR3 runs 12 residues. Trimming left V 3 bases short and J 2 bases short, with 5 bases between. CDR3 in DNA: TGTGCCAGCAGTTTTGGACCCTACGAGCAGTACTTC. Its protein product is CASSFGPYEQYF.

This clonotype was counted ten times or more. This chain connects TRBV11-2 to TRBJ1-1, with D possibly being TRBD1 (5 bases). Germline V gives CDR1 SGHAT, CDR2 FQNNGV. The V gene lost 3 bases and the J gene lost 2 bases, with 7 bases spanning the gap. The CDR3 has 13 residues. The CDR3 loop is CASSFGHNTEAFF. In nucleotides, the CDR3 is TGTGCCAGCAGCTTCGGACACAACACTGAAGCTTTCTTT.

This clonotype has only a few counts. A read error may be the cause here, since a much bigger clone is one base away. The chain combines TRBV5-5 with TRBJ1-1, with 9 nucleotides matching TRBD1. The CDR3 contains 14 residues. CDR1 is SGHKS and CDR2 is YYEKEE in the germline V gene (reference sequence). CDR3 residues: CASSQQGAGTEALF. The CDR3 DNA reads as TGTGCCAGCAGCCAACAGGGGGCAGGAACTGAAGCTCTCTTT.

This clonotype has ten or more counts. The genes are TRBV7-2 and TRBJ2-1; tentative D call: TRBD1 (5 bases). Germline values: CDR1 SGHTA, CDR2 FQGNSA. The germline V and J ends were trimmed by 2 bases and 6 bases, with 14 bases remaining between them. The CDR3 length is 15 residues. CDR3 in amino acids: CASSLLSTRVNEQFF. The CDR3 DNA reads as TGTGCCAGCAGCTTATTGTCCACCAGGGTCAATGAGCAGTTCTTC. Full variable domain (rest looked up from reference TRBV7-2 and TRBJ2-1): GAGVSQSPSNKVTEKGKDVELRCDPISGHTALYWYRQSLGQGLEFLIYFQGNSAPDKSGLPSDRFSAERTGGSVSTLTIQRTQQEDSAVYLCASSLLSTRVNEQFFGPGTRLTVL.

This clonotype was found many times. A read error may be the cause here, since a much bigger clone is one base away. The chain has TRBV2 and TRBJ2-5, with 8 bases aligning to TRBD2. Germline-derived CDR1 and CDR2 are SNHLY and FYNNEI. This CDR3 is built from 17 residues. V lost 2 bases to trimming and J lost 2 bases; unmatched junction nucleotides: 10. CDR3 bases: TGTGCCAGCAGTGAAACCGGGTTAGCGGGAAGACAAGAGACCCAGTACTTC. Its translation: CASSETGLAGRQETQYF.

This chain joins TRBV6-1 and TRBJ1-5; 7 positions agree with TRBD1. CDR1 MNHNS and CDR2 SASEGT come from the germline V gene. Trimming removed 7 bases from V and 0 bases from J; junction bases left unmatched: 3. The length of the CDR3 is 14 residues. CDR3 sequence (DNA): TGTGCCAGCAACGACAGGGATAGCAATCAGCCCCAGCATTTT. This encodes CASNDRDSNQPQHF.

The J gene is TRBJ1-4, the V gene TRBV19; D is perhaps TRBD1 (5 bases). CDR1 is LNHDA and CDR2 is SQIVND in the germline V gene (reference sequence). The CDR3 consists of 13 residues. Trimming took 6 bases from V and 10 from J, leaving 15 bases between them. The CDR3 DNA sequence: TGTGCCAGTAGAGGTCAGGGAGAGGGAAAACTGTTTTTT. Protein product: CASRGQGEGKLFF.

J is TRBJ1-5 and V is TRBV7-2, with D perhaps TRBD1 (5 bases). The CDR3 has 15 residues. V lost 1 base, J lost 4 bases, and 11 bases lay in between. The germline V gene encodes CDR1 SGHTA and CDR2 FQGNSA. The CDR3, as DNA: TGTGCCAGCAGCTTAGGGGGCCGAACTAATCAGCCCCAGCATTTT. Protein sequence: CASSLGGRTNQPQHF.

V and J are TRBV29-1 and TRBJ2-3; 10 positions agree with TRBD2. The CDR3 consists of 15 residues. CDR1 is SQVTM and CDR2 is ANQGSEA in the germline V gene. Unmatched junction bases numbered 7, after V lost 5 bases and J lost 2 bases. In nucleotides, the CDR3 is TGCAGCGTTACCCGGACTAGCGGATTCACAGATACGCAGTATTTT. It yields the protein CSVTRTSGFTDTQYF.

This clonotype occurred many times. The V gene is TRBV24-1, the J gene TRBJ2-7, with 10 bases identical to TRBD2. Unmatched junction bases numbered 6, after V lost 5 bases and J lost 3 bases. CDR3 length: 15 residues. Looked up from germline, CDR1 is KGHDR and CDR2 is SFDVKD. The DNA of the CDR3 is TGTGCCACCAGTGGTCTAGCGGGAGTTCGCTACGAGCAGTACTTC. Its translation: CATSGLAGVRYEQYF.

The table lists this clonotype with many counts. The chain employs TRBV2 and TRBJ2-5, with D perhaps TRBD1 or TRBD2 (5 bases each). The germline V and J ends were trimmed by 3 bases and 5 bases, with 16 bases remaining between them. CDR1 is SNHLY and CDR2 is FYNNEI in the germline V gene. There are 15 residues in the CDR3. The CDR3 reads CASSDETGAWETQYF. Written as DNA, the CDR3 is TGTGCCAGCAGTGACGAAACCGGGGCCTGGGAGACCCAGTACTTC.

The chain couples TRBV7-2 to TRBJ2-3; perhaps TRBD1 as D (6 bases). The CDR3 spans 14 residues. Germline V gene data show CDR1 as SGHTA and CDR2 as FQGNSA. V lost 0 bases and J lost 5, with 9 bases in between. In DNA form, the CDR3 reads TGTGCCAGCAGCTTAGCGCTAGGGGGAGATACGCAGTATTTT. Its translation is CASSLALGGDTQYF.

This clonotype occurred many times. V gene TRBV5-1 combines with J gene TRBJ1-1; 8 bases align to TRBD1. This CDR3 contains 15 residues. V lost 6 bases, J lost 2 bases, and 9 bases stayed unmatched. The germline V gene encodes CDR1 SGHRS and CDR2 YFSETQ. The CDR3 region is CASTFHPGGNTEAFF. The CDR3 bases are TGCGCCAGCACCTTCCACCCAGGGGGCAACACTGAAGCTTTCTTT.

There are many counts of this clonotype. The V and J genes are TRBV4-1 and TRBJ2-3, with D possibly TRBD1 on 5 matching bases. The V gene's germline CDR1 is MGHRA and CDR2 YSYEKL. The CDR3 is 14 amino acids. The V end lost 6 bases, the J end lost 2 bases, and 12 bases lay between the germline ends. For the CDR3, the DNA is TGCGCCAGCAGGATCAGGGAAACCACAGATACGCAGTATTTT. Its protein is CASRIRETTDTQYF.

Concerning this clonotype: This clone may be a read error of a much larger clone one base away. The chain uses TRBV28 and TRBJ2-7; D is perhaps TRBD2 (6 bases). Trimming shortened V by 5 bases and J by 6 bases, and 14 bases separated the two germline ends. The germline gives CDR1 MDHEN, CDR2 SYDVKM. The CDR3 is made up of 13 amino acids. This CDR3 reads CASSAGPWGEQYF. As DNA, the CDR3 is TGTGCCAGCAGTGCGGGACCTTGGGGCGAGCAGTACTTC.

This clonotype came up a few times. V and J are TRBV15 and TRBJ2-2, with D uncertain. Trimming took off 0 bases at V and 11 bases at J, with 4 bases between the two ends. The CDR3 is 11 residues long. The V gene's germline CDR1 is LNHNV and CDR2 YYDKDF (reference sequence). CDR3 amino acids: CATSRDNELFF. The CDR3 nucleotides read TGTGCCACCAGCAGAGATAATGAGCTGTTTTTT.

V is TRBV5-1 and J is TRBJ1-3, with a possible D match to TRBD1 (6 bases). Germline V gives CDR1 SGHRS, CDR2 YFSETQ. This CDR3 is 16 amino acids long. The V gene lost 4 bases and the J gene lost 0 bases, with 14 bases spanning the gap. CDR3 loop: CASSQITGNSGNTIYF. The CDR3 region has the DNA TGCGCCAGCAGCCAGATAACAGGGAACTCTGGAAACACCATATATTTT.